This TCR beta chain was recovered during a study of vaccination and CD4 T cells after COVID-19. For the study at large: Control cultures used a CEFX viral epitope pool, an HIV-1 Nef peptide pool, or no peptide.

Treatment here: approximately 10-day PBMC culture with coronavirus spike peptide pools or control peptides (ViraFEST assay). This clonotype was seen a handful of times. The antigen is undetermined. The CDR3 is 19 residues long. J was trimmed by 4 bases and V by 5 bases; bases with no gene match: 22. The germline gives CDR1 SGHTA, CDR2 FQGNSA. Cultured CD4+ T cell DNA underwent sequencing with the Oncomine TCR Beta short-read assay. TCRdb re-derived calls from the PCR reads in MiXCR, one entry per CDR3 protein. The sample includes under 4,500 distinct CDR3 sequences, 20% to 25% of them seen just once. The chain combines TRBV7-2 with TRBJ2-7; TRBD2 matches 8 bases. The sequence was obtained from a human donor who had recovered from COVID-19. Sequences were derived from CD4+ T cells from blood, cultured in vitro, sampled after SARS-CoV-2 vaccination. CDR3 coding DNA: TGTGCCAGCAGCCGGGGGGGTGGCCTTCGCGGGGGAGGTTATTACGAGCAGTACTTC. This codes for CASSRGGGLRGGGYYEQYF.